This T cell receptor (beta chain) is from a study of shared clonotypes between healthy human individuals. The donors, all of them Caucasian adults, lived in Nashville, Tennessee. The CDR3 totals 14 residues. The germline gives CDR1 LGHNT, CDR2 FRNRAP. The V gene lost 3 bases and the J gene lost 2 bases, with 11 bases spanning the gap. Using immunoSEQ multiplex PCR, the repertoire was profiled, and TCRdb retains in-frame clones only, with some absent. The table has 1.6 million or so clones, 95% to 97% seen once. Sequences were obtained from naive CD4+ T cells sorted from blood. Sample subset: CD45RA+ positively selected. This sequence originates from a man between 25 and 39 years old in good health. The chain is built from TRBV12-5 and TRBJ2-7; weak D call: TRBD1 (6 bases). The CDR3 is CASGFGTYPYEQYF. The CDR3 DNA reads TGTGCTAGTGGTTTCGGGACATACCCCTACGAGCAGTACTTC.